The sequence of this TCR beta chain was determined in a study of T-cell memory formation after mild COVID-19 (dated by TCRdb to the early 2020s). General notes on the study: TCR sequence clusters from the two donors were found to be largely donor specific. In two donors, T-cell clones that expanded and contracted after mild COVID-19 were tracked by sequencing TCRalpha and TCRbeta repertoires over time. Two young, previously healthy adult volunteers made up the cohort, one male and one female. Results and caveats for the whole study, not just this receptor: SARS-CoV-2 specificity of the second-wave clones peaking on day 37 was not confirmed. Some responding clones were found in pre-infection memory, which suggests that pre-existing cross-reactive memory T cells took part in the SARS-CoV-2 response. Contracting CD4+ clones appeared mostly in the CM and EM memory subsets, whereas CD8+ clones were enriched in EMRA. The study included only a couple of mild cases, and larger cohorts that include severe cases with pre-infection samples were judged to be necessary. From day 15 to 85, contracting clones showed balanced CD4/CD8 phenotypes, whereas a second wave of clones that expanded from day 15 to 37 leaned towards CD4+.

Data came from an Illumina NovaSeq 6000. Using 5'RACE with constant-segment primers, TCRalpha and TCRbeta cDNA libraries were constructed, with sample barcodes and unique molecular identifiers added in the process. Trizol reagent was used to extract RNA from every sample. The libraries were amplified in two PCR steps, and the second step added a second sample barcode and Illumina TruSeq adapters. The libraries were sequenced on an Illumina NovaSeq using 2 x 150 bp paired-end reads. Under the source paper's analysis protocol: Demultiplexing of reads and collapsing into UMI-guided consensus sequences were performed with migec v1.2.7. Using mixcr v2.1.11, the UMI consensuses were aligned to TRA and TRB V and J templates and assembled into clonotypes. A clonotype was counted as expanded or contracted only if both edgeR and NoisET called the change significant, with noise models trained on biological replicates. For edgeR calls, a false discovery rate-adjusted p below 0.01 and a log2 fold-change threshold of 1 were applied. As an exploratory analysis of dynamics, max-normalized trajectories of the 1000 most abundant clonotypes were examined with PCA combined with hierarchical clustering. Separately sequenced CD4+ and CD8+ repertoires were used to assign a CD4 or CD8 phenotype to each responding clone. In TCRdb, the public reads were trimmed at Q25 with fastp and aligned with MiXCR, with productive beta chains retained. Each CDR3 protein appears once, grouped with its most common genes and DNA. TCRdb assigned the V and J calls; the authors' analysis was not used. For this sample the table gives approximately 400,000 distinct CDR3 sequences, of which around 24% were detected only once. Of the sample, roughly 9.7% falls within the top ten clones.

Ficoll-Paque density gradient centrifugation was used to isolate PBMCs. A few counts support this clonotype. The target of this receptor is not known. No much larger clone is present one base from it, and per-base qualities are unavailable. Sequenced input: PBMCs or a T cell subset sorted from them (not recorded which). The sequence was obtained from an adult woman who had mild COVID-19 (a few samples of this study predate the infection). The sample titles of this study are shuffled in the database, so cell type and time point are left out; the donor was told from shared clones.

In nucleotides, the sequence is TGCGCCAGCAGCCCCGCAACTAGCGCGATTGACAATGAGCAGTTCTTC. This gives the protein CASSPATSAIDNEQFF. The chain joins TRBV5-1 to TRBJ2-1; 7 central bases correspond to TRBD2. V lost 4 bases and J lost 5 bases, and the count of bases not matched to a germline gene is 12. The CDR3 spans 16 residues, from the cysteine through the phenylalanine. CDR3 DNA only is kept here, 48 bases in frame from base 1. Sequences SGHRS (CDR1) and YFSETQ (CDR2) are obtained from the germline V gene.